This T cell receptor beta chain stems from a study of cytomegalovirus exposure and HLA in healthy donors. Findings and caveats of the study: Earlier analysis yielded a pattern in which most TCR beta V segments were productive about 90% or about 30% of the time. According to the study, roughly 160 TCR beta chains were cytomegalovirus-associated. In a later analysis, a genetic analysis reported fewer productive-TCR N-insertions in an Asian-associated ancestry cluster than the cohort average.

The donors, nominally healthy at sampling, likely had unrecorded immune exposures. The CDR3 has 14 residues. V was pared by 5 bases and J by 0 bases, with 11 bases between. Germline loops: CDR1 LNHDA, CDR2 SQIVND (reference sequence). The PCR had 60 Vbeta and 13 Jbeta primers. Assay used: immunoSEQ multiplex PCR; TCRdb lists only in-frame clones, some missing. Among approximately 180,000 clones listed, roughly 78% were seen once. With regard to this clone: Its antigen is unknown.

This chain uses TRBV19 with TRBJ2-7; possible D gene TRBD2, 5 bases. The TCR was taken from a woman in her 50s in good health and CMV-seropositive. The sample was PBMCs. CDR3 nucleotide sequence: TGTGCCAGTAGTTTCGGACGGGACTCCTACGAGCAGTACTTC. This translates into CASSFGRDSYEQYF.